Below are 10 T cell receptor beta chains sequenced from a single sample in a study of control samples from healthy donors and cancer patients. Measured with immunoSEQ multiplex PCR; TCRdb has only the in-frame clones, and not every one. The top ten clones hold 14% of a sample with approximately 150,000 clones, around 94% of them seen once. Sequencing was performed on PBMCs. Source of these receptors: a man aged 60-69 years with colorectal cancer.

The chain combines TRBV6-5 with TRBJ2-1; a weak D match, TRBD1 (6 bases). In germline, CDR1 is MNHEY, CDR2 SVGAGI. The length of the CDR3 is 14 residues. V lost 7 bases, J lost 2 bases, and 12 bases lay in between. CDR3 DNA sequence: TGTGCCAGCAAGAGGGACAACCCCTACAATGAGCAGTTCTTC. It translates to CASKRDNPYNEQFF.

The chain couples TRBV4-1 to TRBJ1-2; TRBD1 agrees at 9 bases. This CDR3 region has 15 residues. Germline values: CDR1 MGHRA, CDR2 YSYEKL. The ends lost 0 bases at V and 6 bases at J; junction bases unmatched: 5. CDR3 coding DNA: TGCGCCAGCAGCCAAGATCTAACAGGGGGCGATGGCTACACCTTC. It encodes CASSQDLTGGDGYTF.

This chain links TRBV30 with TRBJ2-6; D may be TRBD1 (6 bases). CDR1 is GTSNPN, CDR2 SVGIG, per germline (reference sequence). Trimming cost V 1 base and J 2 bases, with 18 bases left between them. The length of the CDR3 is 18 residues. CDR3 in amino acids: CAWSADRTGITGANVLTF. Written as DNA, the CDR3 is TGTGCCTGGAGTGCGGACAGAACGGGGATTACTGGGGCCAACGTCCTGACTTTC.

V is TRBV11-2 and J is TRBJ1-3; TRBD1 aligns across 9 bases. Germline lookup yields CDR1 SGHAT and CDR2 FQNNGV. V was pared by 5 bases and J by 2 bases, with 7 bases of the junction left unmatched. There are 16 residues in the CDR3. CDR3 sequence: CASSIPGTGTGNTIYF. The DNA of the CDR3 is TGTGCCAGCAGCATACCCGGGACAGGGACTGGAAACACCATATATTTT.

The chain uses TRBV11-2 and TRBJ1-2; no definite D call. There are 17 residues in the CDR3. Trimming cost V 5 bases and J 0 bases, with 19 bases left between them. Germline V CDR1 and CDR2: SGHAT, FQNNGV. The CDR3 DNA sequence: TGTGCCAGCAGCCCATCGGACGGAAAAAAATCTAACTATGGCTACACCTTC. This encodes CASSPSDGKKSNYGYTF.

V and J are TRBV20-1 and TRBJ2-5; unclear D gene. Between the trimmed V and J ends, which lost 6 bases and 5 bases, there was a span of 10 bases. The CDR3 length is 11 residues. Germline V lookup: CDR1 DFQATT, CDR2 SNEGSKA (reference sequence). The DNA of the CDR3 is TGCAGTGCCCCCGTACTCGAGACCCAGTACTTC. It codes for CSAPVLETQYF.

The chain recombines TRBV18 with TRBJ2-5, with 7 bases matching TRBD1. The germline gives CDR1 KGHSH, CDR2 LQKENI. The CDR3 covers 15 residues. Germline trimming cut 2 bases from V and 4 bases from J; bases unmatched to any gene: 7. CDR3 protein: CASSPRGGVGETQYF. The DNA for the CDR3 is TGTGCCAGCTCACCAAGAGGGGGCGTCGGAGAGACCCAGTACTTC.

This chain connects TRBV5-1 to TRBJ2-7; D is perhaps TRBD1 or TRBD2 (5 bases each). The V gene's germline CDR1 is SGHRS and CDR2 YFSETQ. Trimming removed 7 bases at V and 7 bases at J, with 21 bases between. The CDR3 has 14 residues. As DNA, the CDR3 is TGCGCCAGCCGCTCGCGTCGGGACGAAGGAGAGCAGTACTTC. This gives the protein CASRSRRDEGEQYF.

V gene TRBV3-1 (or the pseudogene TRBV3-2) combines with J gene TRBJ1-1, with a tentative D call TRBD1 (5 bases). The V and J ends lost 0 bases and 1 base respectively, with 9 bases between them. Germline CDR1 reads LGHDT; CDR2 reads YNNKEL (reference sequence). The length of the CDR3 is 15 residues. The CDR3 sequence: CASSQETTGNTEAFF. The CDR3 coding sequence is TGTGCCAGCAGCCAAGAGACAACAGGGAACACTGAAGCTTTCTTT.

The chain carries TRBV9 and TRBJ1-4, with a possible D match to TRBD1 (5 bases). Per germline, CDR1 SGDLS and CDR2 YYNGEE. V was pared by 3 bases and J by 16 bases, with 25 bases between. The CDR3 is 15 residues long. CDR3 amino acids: CASSAPLRRVRVAFF. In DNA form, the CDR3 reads TGTGCCAGCAGCGCTCCCCTTCGGAGGGTCAGGGTCGCGTTTTTT.